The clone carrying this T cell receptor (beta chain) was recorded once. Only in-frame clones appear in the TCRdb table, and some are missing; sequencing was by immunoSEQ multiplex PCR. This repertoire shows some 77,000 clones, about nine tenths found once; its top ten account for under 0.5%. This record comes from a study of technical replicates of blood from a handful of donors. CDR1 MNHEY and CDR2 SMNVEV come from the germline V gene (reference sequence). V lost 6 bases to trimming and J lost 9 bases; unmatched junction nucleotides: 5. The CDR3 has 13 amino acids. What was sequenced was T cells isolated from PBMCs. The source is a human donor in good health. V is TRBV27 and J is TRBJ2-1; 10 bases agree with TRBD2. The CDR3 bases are TGTGCCAGCAGCCACCCTAGCGGGAGTGAGCAGTTCTTC. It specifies CASSHPSGSEQFF.